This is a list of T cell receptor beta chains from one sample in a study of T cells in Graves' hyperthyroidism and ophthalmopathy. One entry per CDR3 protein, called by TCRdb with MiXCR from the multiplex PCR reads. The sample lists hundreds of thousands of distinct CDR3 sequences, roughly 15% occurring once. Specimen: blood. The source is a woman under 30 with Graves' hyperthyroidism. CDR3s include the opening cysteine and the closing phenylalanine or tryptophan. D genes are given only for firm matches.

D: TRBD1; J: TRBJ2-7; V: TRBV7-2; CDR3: CASSFPPQGAREQYF
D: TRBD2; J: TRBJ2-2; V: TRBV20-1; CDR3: CSATGTRTGELFF
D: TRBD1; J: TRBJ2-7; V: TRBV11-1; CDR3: CASSSPGQAQYEQYF
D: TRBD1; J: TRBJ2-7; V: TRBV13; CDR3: CASSARQGWVYEQYF
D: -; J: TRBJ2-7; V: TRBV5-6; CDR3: CASSTRQRPYFEQYF
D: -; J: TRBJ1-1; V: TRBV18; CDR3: CASSPSLNQGPEAFF
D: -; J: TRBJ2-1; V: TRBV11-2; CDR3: CASSLGTVDAWPGIGEQFF
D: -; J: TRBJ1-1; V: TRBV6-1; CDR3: CASSNFRRGEAFF
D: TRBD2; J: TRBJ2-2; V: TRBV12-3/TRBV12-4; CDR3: CASSPGGLAGGDTGELFF
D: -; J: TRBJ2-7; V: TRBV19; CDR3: CASSMASSYEQYF
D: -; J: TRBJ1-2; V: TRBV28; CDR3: CASSLSVGPYGYTF
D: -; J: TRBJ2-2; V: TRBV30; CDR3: CAWSGLRQSITGELFF
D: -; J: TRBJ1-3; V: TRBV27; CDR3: CASSLSGITGNTIYF
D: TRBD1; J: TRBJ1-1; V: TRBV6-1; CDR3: CASSVWTGMNTEAFF
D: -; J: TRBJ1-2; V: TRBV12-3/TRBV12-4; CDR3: CASSLRQPANYGYTF
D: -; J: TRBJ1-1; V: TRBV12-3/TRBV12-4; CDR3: CASSRTGVLNTEAFF
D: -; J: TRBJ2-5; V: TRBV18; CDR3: CASSQGTGGGQETQYF
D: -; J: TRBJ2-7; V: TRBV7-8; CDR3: CASSLSLGAYEQYF
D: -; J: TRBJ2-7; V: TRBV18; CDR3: CASFSTPGTEQYF
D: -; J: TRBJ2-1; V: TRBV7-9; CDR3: CASSWGSYGEQFF
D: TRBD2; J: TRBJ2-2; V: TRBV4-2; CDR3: CASSQLAGDTGELFF
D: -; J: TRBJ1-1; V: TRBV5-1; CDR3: CASSLGLGMNTEAFF
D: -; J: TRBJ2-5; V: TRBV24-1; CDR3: CATSDDRVLETQYF
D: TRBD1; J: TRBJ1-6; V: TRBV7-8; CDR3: CASSSRDSQRPLHF
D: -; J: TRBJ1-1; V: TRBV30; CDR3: CAWRRAEAFF
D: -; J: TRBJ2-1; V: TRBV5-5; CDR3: CASIVGDEQFF
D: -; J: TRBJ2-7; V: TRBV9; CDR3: CASSVDIFRDEQYF
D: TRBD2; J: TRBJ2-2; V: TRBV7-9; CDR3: CASSLGFSGTYNGELFF
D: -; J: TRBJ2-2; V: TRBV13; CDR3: CASRRGAATSGELFF
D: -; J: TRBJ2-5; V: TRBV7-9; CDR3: CASSFTGVRGETQYF
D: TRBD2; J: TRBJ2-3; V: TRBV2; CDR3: CATMRGTSGRAGYTQYF
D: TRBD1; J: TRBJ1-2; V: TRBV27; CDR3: CASRILRGQGSYGYTF
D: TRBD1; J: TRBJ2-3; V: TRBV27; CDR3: CASRDRPFLSTDTQYF
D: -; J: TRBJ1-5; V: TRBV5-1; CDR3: CASSPFPSGNQPQHF
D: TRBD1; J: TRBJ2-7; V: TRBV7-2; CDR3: CASSPAGQGVWLSYEQYF
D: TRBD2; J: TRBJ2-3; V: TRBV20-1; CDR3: CSARASGTDTQYF
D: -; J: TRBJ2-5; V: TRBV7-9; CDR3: CASSFQRGETQYF
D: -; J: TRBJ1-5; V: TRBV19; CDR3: CASSMIGWESNQPQHF
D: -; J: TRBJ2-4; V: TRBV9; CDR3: CASSPGDRRDIQYF
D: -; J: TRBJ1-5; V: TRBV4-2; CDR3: CASSQRLAEAQPQHF
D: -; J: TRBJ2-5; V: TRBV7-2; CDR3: CASSLAPETQYF
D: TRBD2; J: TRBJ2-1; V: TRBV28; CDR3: CASNSGGIGKREEQFF
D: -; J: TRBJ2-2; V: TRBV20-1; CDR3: CSARLTPGELFF
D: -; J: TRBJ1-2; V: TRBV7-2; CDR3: CASSLDGDYGYTF
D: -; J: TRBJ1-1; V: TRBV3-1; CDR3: CASSQVPGEGMNTEAFF
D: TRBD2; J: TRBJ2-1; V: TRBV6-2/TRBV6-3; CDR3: CASTDRRSGRDIYNEQFF
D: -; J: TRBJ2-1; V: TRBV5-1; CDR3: CASSGGGVYNEQFF
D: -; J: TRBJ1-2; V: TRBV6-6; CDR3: CASSYSRVGGYTF
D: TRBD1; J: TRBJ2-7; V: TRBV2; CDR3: CASAGGTYEQYF